This TCR beta chain originates from a study of blood T cell repertoires in COVID-19. V was clipped by 6 bases and J by 5 bases, with 22 bases between them. CDR1 and CDR2 from the germline V gene are SNHLY and FYNNEI. CDR3 length: 16 residues. Some clones are missing from TCRdb's copy, which holds only in-frame ones; the method was immunoSEQ multiplex PCR. The sample contains 120,000 to 150,000 clones, 70% to 90% of which appear only once. Sequenced sample: peripheral blood. The chain employs TRBV2 and TRBJ1-1, with TRBD1 as a possible D gene (6 bases). This receptor was obtained from a human donor with acute or convalescent COVID-19. The donor label of this sample is uncertain. CDR3 residues: CASRQDVGGVGTEAFF. For the CDR3, the DNA is TGTGCCAGCAGGCAAGACGTTGGGGGCGTAGGTACTGAAGCTTTCTTT.